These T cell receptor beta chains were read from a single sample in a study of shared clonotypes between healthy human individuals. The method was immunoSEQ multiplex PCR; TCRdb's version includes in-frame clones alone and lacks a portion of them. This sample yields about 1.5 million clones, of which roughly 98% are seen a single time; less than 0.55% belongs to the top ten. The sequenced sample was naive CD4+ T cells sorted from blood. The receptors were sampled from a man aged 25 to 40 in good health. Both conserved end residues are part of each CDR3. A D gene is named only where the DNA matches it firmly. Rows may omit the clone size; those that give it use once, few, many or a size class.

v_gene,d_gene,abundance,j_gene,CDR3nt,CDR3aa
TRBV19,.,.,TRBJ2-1,TGTGCCAGTACCCTGCGCCCGAGCTCCTACAATGAGCAGTTCTTC,CASTLRPSSYNEQFF
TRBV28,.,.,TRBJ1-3,TGTGCCAGCAGTTGGGGGGACTCTGGAAACACCATATATTTT,CASSWGDSGNTIYF
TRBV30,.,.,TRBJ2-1,TGTGCCTGGAGTGTAAGTGCGGGATCCAATGAGCAGTTCTTC,CAWSVSAGSNEQFF
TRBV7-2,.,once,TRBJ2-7,TGTGCCAGCAGCCAGGCCTACGAGCAGTACTTC,CASSQAYEQYF
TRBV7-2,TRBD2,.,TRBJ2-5,TGTGCCAGCAGCTTAGCACCGGGACTAGGAGAGCTCGGGACCCAGTACTTC,CASSLAPGLGELGTQYF
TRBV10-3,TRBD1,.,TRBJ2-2,TGTGCCATCAATACCGGGACAGTCGGTGGCGGGGAGCTGTTTTTT,CAINTGTVGGGELFF
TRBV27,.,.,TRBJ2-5,TGTGCCAGCAGCTCCCGACAGCAAGAGACCCAGTACTTC,CASSSRQQETQYF
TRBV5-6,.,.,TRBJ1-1,TGTGCCAGCAGCTTTCCCCGGGTGGGGGCAGGGGAAGACACTGAAGCTTTCTTT,CASSFPRVGAGEDTEAFF
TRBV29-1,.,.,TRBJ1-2,TGCAGCGTTGATCGGGGCCCCTATGGCTACACCTTC,CSVDRGPYGYTF
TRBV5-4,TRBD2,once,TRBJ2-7,TGTGCCAGCAGCTTTAAGACTAGCGGGACCTACGAGCAGTACTTC,CASSFKTSGTYEQYF
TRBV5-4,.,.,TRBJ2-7,TGTGCCAGCAGCGACCACGGCCTGCGGGGTGGGTACGAGCAGTACTTC,CASSDHGLRGGYEQYF
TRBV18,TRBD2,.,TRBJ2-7,TGTGCCAGCTCACCACCCTCGGGCGGGAGATCCTACGAGCAGTACTTC,CASSPPSGGRSYEQYF
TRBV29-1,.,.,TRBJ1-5,TGCAGCGTTGGCAGCGCAAATCAGCCCCAGCATTTT,CSVGSANQPQHF
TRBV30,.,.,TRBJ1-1,TGTGCCTGCAGGACAGCCCTATGCTCCCCCATGAACACTGAAGCTTTCTTT,CACRTALCSPMNTEAFF